A selection of T cell receptor beta chains follows, all from one sample in a study of shared clonotypes between healthy human individuals. Assay used: immunoSEQ multiplex PCR; TCRdb lists only in-frame clones, some missing. The data contain hundreds of thousands of clones, less than 98% of them singletons. The sample comprised naive CD4+ T cells sorted from blood. The receptors were gathered from a woman under 40 in good health. Each CDR3 is given with its conserved first and last residue. D genes are given only for firm matches. Clone size is stated in some rows and not others, as once, few, many or a class when expanded.

. TRBJ2-1 . TRBV7-2 CASGTQANEQFF TGTGCCAGCGGGACCCAAGCCAATGAGCAGTTCTTC
. TRBJ2-3 . TRBV5-1 CASSLETAGGTDTQYF TGCGCCAGCAGCTTGGAGACCGCCGGGGGCACAGATACGCAGTATTTT
. TRBJ2-4 . TRBV19 CATSDSAKNIQYF TGTGCCACCTCGGACTCAGCCAAAAACATTCAGTACTTC
. TRBJ2-5 . TRBV5-4 CASSLLNGEETQYF TGTGCCAGCAGCCTCCTCAACGGAGAGGAGACCCAGTACTTC
. TRBJ2-1 TRBD2 TRBV27 CASRIRTSSLPPHEQFF TGTGCCAGCAGGATAAGGACTAGCAGCCTTCCTCCTCATGAGCAGTTCTTC
once TRBJ1-2 . TRBV2 CASSEAVEGGYTF TGTGCCAGCAGTGAAGCGGTCGAGGGTGGCTACACCTTC
. TRBJ1-1 TRBD1 TRBV28 CASSFAPTRGLNTEAFF TGTGCCAGCAGTTTTGCGCCCACAAGGGGGCTGAACACTGAAGCTTTCTTT
. TRBJ2-5 TRBD2 TRBV7-9 CASSRTSGTSETQYF TGTGCCAGCAGCCGCACTAGCGGGACTAGCGAGACCCAGTACTTC
. TRBJ2-6 TRBD1 TRBV7-9 CASSGPGTEKVSGANVLTF TGTGCCAGCAGCGGACCCGGGACAGAAAAAGTCTCTGGGGCCAACGTCCTGACTTTC
. TRBJ2-5 . TRBV11-1 CASSWALTPQETQYF TGTGCCAGCAGCTGGGCCTTAACCCCCCAAGAGACCCAGTACTTC
. TRBJ2-2 . TRBV30 CAWSEQGTLTGELFF TGTGCCTGGAGCGAACAGGGGACTCTCACCGGGGAGCTGTTTTTT
. TRBJ2-5 . TRBV18 CASSPRGGETQYF TGTGCCAGCTCACCACGGGGTGGAGAGACCCAGTACTTC
. TRBJ2-1 . TRBV5-1 CASSLAGGHALFYNEQFF TGCGCCAGCAGCTTGGCGGGGGGCCATGCCCTCTTCTACAATGAGCAGTTCTTC
. TRBJ2-7 . TRBV6-5 CASSSYVGVGYEQYF TGTGCCAGCAGCTCTTACGTCGGGGTGGGCTACGAGCAGTACTTC
. TRBJ1-2 . TRBV6-6 CASTIDRSEGYTF TGTGCCAGCACCATCGACAGGTCGGAGGGCTACACCTTC
. TRBJ2-7 TRBD1 TRBV13 CASSARSWETGAEQYF TGTGCCAGCAGCGCCCGGTCATGGGAGACAGGGGCCGAGCAGTACTTC
. TRBJ2-7 . TRBV28 CASRLAHGASYEQYF TGTGCCAGCAGGTTAGCTCACGGCGCGTCCTACGAGCAGTACTTC
. TRBJ2-1 . TRBV11-2 CASSFERRSSYNEQFF TGTGCCAGCAGCTTTGAGCGGAGGAGTTCCTACAATGAGCAGTTCTTC
few TRBJ2-7 . TRBV10-2 CASIQGREREQYF TGCGCCAGCATCCAGGGACGGGAAAGAGAGCAGTACTTC
once TRBJ2-7 . TRBV4-1 CASSQGGYYEQYF TGCGCCAGCAGCCAAGGTGGCTACTACGAGCAGTACTTC
. TRBJ1-1 . TRBV19 CASSMTLLGTEAFF TGTGCCAGTAGTATGACCCTTCTGGGGACTGAAGCTTTCTTT
. TRBJ1-1 TRBD1 TRBV5-1 CASSPQDRGNTEAFF TGCGCCAGCAGCCCACAAGACAGGGGGAACACTGAAGCTTTCTTT
. TRBJ2-5 TRBD2 TRBV5-1 CATGTSGSGGGETQYF TGCGCCACCGGGACTAGCGGGAGCGGTGGTGGAGAGACCCAGTACTTC
. TRBJ2-3 TRBD2 TRBV5-4 CASSQGLAGPSASTDTQYF TGTGCCAGCAGCCAGGGACTAGCGGGCCCCAGTGCTAGCACAGATACGCAGTATTTT
. TRBJ2-2 TRBD1 TRBV5-5 CASSRGTGYTGELFF TGTGCCAGCAGCCGCGGGACAGGGTACACCGGGGAGCTGTTTTTT
. TRBJ1-2 TRBD1 TRBV19 CASSTDLGQVYGYTF TGTGCCAGTAGTACCGACCTAGGACAGGTCTATGGCTACACCTTC
. TRBJ2-3 TRBD2 TRBV5-1 CASSPTSLSTDTQYF TGCGCCAGCAGCCCGACTAGCCTTAGCACAGATACGCAGTATTTT
. TRBJ1-4 . TRBV2 CASRGGGTNEKLFF TGTGCCAGCAGGGGGGGAGGAACTAATGAAAAACTGTTTTTT
. TRBJ2-3 . TRBV27 CASSLLGSPDTQYF TGTGCCAGCAGTTTACTGGGTTCTCCAGATACGCAGTATTTT
. TRBJ2-7 . TRBV28 CASSLQGTYEQYF TGTGCCAGCAGTTTACAGGGGACCTACGAGCAGTACTTC
. TRBJ2-7 . TRBV7-7 CASSGSPGNEQYF TGTGCCAGCAGCGGATCGCCAGGCAACGAGCAGTACTTC
. TRBJ2-5 . TRBV18 CASSPGVVSLIPQETQYF TGTGCCAGCTCACCGGGGGTTGTAAGTCTCATCCCCCAAGAGACCCAGTACTTC
once TRBJ2-1 TRBD2 TRBV7-9 CASEMTSGRINEQFF TGTGCCAGCGAAATGACTAGCGGGAGAATCAATGAGCAGTTCTTC
. TRBJ1-5 TRBD1 TRBV30 CAWSVRQGGVPQHF TGTGCCTGGAGTGTGCGACAGGGGGGGGTTCCCCAGCATTTT
. TRBJ1-4 . TRBV10-3 CAISDPLSGEKLFF TGTGCCATCAGTGATCCCCTCTCCGGGGAAAAACTGTTTTTT
. TRBJ2-2 TRBD2 TRBV30 CAWSVLRTSGGTGELFF TGTGCCTGGAGTGTACTAAGGACTAGCGGGGGGACCGGGGAGCTGTTTTTT
. TRBJ2-3 . TRBV19 CASSPRRSSRSSYTDTQYF TGTGCCAGTAGTCCTCGTCGATCCTCGAGATCGTCGTACACAGATACGCAGTATTTT